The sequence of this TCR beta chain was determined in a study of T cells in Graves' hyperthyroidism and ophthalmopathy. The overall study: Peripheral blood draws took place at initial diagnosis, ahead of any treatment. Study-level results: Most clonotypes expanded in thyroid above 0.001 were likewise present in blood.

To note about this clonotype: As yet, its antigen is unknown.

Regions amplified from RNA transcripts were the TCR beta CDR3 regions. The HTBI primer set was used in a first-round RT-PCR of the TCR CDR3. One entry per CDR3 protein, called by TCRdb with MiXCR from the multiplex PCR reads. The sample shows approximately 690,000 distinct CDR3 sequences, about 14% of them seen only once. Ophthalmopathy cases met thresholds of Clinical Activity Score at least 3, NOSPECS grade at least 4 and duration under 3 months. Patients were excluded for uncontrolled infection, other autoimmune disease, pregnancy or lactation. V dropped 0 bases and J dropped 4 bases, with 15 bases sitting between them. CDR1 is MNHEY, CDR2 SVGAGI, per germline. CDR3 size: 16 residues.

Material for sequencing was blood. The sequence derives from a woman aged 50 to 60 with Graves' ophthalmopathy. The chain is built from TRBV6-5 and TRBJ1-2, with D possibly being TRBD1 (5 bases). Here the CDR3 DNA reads TGTGCCAGCAGTTACTCGGTCGGGGGGGAGGGCTATGGCTACACCTTC. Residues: CASSYSVGGEGYGYTF.